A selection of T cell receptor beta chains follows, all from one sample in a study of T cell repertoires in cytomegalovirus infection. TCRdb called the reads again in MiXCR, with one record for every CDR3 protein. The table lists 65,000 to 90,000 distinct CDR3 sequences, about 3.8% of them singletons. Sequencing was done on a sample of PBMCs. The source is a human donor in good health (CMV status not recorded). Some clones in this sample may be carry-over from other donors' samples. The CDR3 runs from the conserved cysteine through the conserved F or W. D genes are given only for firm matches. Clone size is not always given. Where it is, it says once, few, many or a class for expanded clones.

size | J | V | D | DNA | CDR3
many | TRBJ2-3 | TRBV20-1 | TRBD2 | TGCAGTGCTCCGACTAGCGGGGGCACAGATACGCAGTATTTT | CSAPTSGGTDTQYF
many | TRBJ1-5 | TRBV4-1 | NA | TGCGCCAGCAGCCAAGTTCGGGGCAGCAATCAGCCCCAGCATTTT | CASSQVRGSNQPQHF
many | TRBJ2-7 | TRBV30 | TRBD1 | TGTGCCTGGGGTCCCGGGACAGGGGCCTACGAGCAGTACTTC | CAWGPGTGAYEQYF
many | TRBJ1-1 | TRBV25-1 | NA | TGTGCCAGCAGTGAATCGGGTGTCTCAGCTTTCTTT | CASSESGVSAFF
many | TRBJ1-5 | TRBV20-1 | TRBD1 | TGCAGTGCTAGAGATCGGACAGGCTCCAGCAATCAGCCCCAGCATTTT | CSARDRTGSSNQPQHF
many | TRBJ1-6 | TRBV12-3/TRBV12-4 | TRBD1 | TGTGCCAGCAGCCTCTCAGGGGGGGTGGGTTCACCCCTCCACTTT | CASSLSGGVGSPLHF
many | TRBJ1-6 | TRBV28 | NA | TGTGCCAGCATGACATCTTATAATTCACCCCTCCACTTT | CASMTSYNSPLHF
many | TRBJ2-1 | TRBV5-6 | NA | TGTGCCAGCAGCTTGGAGGGGATGGCTGGCTACAATGAGCAGTTCTTC | CASSLEGMAGYNEQFF
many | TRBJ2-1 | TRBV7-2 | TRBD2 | TGTGCCAGCAGCTTAGTTGGGACTAGTAATGAGCAGTTCTTC | CASSLVGTSNEQFF
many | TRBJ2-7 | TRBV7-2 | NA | TGTGCCAGCAGCCTAGAACGAGGGAGCTCCTACGAGCAGTACTTC | CASSLERGSSYEQYF
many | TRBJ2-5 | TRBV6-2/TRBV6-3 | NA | TGTGCCAGCAGTCAGGGACGGCAGTACTTC | CASSQGRQYF
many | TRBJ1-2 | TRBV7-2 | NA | TGTGCCAGCAGCCCAGATACCGGGACACAGAGCTATGGCTACACCTTC | CASSPDTGTQSYGYTF
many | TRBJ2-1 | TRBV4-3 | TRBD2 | TGCGCCAGCAGCCAAGCCGGGGGGGCCTACAATGAGCAGTTCTTC | CASSQAGGAYNEQFF
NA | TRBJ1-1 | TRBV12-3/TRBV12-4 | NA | TGTGACAGTAGTTTCGACACCCGCTACACTGAAGCTTTCTTT | CDSSFDTRYTEAFF
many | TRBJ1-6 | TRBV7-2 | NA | TGTGCCAGCACCCGAGCAGTCTCCTATAATTCACCCCTCCACTTT | CASTRAVSYNSPLHF
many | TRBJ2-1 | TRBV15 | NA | TGTGCCACCACGGGACCTCCTATGGATGAGCAGTTCTTC | CATTGPPMDEQFF
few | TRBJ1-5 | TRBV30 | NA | TGTGCCTGGAACGGGGGGGTGGACCAGCCCCAGCATTTT | CAWNGGVDQPQHF
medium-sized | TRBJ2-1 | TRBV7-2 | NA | TGTGCCAGCCTCAGATGGGCGGGACAGAGCTCCTACAATGAGCAGTTCTTC | CASLRWAGQSSYNEQFF
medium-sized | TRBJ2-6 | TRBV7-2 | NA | TGTGCCAGCAGCTCGGTGGCAGGCAACTCTGGGGCCAACGTCCTGACTTTC | CASSSVAGNSGANVLTF
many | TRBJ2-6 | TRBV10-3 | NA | TGTGCCATCAGTGCTTCTGTCGCAGGTCGCGGGGCCAACGTCCTGACTTTC | CAISASVAGRGANVLTF
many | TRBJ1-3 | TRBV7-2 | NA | TGTGCCAGCAGCTTAATCGCAGGGAGGACTGGAAACACCATATATTTT | CASSLIAGRTGNTIYF
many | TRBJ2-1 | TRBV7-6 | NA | TGTGCCAGCAGCCCCGCCAGGGGGGGGCCTATAAATGAGCAGTTCTTC | CASSPARGGPINEQFF
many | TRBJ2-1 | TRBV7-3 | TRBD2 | TGTGCCAGCAGCTCCTACCAACTAGCGAAACCCTACAATGAGCAGTTCTTC | CASSSYQLAKPYNEQFF
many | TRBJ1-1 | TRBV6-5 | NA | TGTGCCAGCAGTTACCGGGCCAGCCCAATGAACACTGAAGCTTTCTTT | CASSYRASPMNTEAFF
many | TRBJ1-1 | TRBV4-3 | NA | TGCGCCAGCAGCCACACATTTGGGAACGCTGAAGCTTTCTTT | CASSHTFGNAEAFF
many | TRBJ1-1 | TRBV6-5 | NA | TGTGCCAGCAGATGGTCCCGGAACACTGAAGCTTTCTTT | CASRWSRNTEAFF
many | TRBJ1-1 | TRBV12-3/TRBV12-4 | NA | TGTGCCAGCATCAAACAGGAGAAGAACACTGAAGCTTTCTTT | CASIKQEKNTEAFF
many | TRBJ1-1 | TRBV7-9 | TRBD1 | TGTGCCAGCAGCTCCCTGGACAGGATTGTAACTGAAGCTTTCTTT | CASSSLDRIVTEAFF